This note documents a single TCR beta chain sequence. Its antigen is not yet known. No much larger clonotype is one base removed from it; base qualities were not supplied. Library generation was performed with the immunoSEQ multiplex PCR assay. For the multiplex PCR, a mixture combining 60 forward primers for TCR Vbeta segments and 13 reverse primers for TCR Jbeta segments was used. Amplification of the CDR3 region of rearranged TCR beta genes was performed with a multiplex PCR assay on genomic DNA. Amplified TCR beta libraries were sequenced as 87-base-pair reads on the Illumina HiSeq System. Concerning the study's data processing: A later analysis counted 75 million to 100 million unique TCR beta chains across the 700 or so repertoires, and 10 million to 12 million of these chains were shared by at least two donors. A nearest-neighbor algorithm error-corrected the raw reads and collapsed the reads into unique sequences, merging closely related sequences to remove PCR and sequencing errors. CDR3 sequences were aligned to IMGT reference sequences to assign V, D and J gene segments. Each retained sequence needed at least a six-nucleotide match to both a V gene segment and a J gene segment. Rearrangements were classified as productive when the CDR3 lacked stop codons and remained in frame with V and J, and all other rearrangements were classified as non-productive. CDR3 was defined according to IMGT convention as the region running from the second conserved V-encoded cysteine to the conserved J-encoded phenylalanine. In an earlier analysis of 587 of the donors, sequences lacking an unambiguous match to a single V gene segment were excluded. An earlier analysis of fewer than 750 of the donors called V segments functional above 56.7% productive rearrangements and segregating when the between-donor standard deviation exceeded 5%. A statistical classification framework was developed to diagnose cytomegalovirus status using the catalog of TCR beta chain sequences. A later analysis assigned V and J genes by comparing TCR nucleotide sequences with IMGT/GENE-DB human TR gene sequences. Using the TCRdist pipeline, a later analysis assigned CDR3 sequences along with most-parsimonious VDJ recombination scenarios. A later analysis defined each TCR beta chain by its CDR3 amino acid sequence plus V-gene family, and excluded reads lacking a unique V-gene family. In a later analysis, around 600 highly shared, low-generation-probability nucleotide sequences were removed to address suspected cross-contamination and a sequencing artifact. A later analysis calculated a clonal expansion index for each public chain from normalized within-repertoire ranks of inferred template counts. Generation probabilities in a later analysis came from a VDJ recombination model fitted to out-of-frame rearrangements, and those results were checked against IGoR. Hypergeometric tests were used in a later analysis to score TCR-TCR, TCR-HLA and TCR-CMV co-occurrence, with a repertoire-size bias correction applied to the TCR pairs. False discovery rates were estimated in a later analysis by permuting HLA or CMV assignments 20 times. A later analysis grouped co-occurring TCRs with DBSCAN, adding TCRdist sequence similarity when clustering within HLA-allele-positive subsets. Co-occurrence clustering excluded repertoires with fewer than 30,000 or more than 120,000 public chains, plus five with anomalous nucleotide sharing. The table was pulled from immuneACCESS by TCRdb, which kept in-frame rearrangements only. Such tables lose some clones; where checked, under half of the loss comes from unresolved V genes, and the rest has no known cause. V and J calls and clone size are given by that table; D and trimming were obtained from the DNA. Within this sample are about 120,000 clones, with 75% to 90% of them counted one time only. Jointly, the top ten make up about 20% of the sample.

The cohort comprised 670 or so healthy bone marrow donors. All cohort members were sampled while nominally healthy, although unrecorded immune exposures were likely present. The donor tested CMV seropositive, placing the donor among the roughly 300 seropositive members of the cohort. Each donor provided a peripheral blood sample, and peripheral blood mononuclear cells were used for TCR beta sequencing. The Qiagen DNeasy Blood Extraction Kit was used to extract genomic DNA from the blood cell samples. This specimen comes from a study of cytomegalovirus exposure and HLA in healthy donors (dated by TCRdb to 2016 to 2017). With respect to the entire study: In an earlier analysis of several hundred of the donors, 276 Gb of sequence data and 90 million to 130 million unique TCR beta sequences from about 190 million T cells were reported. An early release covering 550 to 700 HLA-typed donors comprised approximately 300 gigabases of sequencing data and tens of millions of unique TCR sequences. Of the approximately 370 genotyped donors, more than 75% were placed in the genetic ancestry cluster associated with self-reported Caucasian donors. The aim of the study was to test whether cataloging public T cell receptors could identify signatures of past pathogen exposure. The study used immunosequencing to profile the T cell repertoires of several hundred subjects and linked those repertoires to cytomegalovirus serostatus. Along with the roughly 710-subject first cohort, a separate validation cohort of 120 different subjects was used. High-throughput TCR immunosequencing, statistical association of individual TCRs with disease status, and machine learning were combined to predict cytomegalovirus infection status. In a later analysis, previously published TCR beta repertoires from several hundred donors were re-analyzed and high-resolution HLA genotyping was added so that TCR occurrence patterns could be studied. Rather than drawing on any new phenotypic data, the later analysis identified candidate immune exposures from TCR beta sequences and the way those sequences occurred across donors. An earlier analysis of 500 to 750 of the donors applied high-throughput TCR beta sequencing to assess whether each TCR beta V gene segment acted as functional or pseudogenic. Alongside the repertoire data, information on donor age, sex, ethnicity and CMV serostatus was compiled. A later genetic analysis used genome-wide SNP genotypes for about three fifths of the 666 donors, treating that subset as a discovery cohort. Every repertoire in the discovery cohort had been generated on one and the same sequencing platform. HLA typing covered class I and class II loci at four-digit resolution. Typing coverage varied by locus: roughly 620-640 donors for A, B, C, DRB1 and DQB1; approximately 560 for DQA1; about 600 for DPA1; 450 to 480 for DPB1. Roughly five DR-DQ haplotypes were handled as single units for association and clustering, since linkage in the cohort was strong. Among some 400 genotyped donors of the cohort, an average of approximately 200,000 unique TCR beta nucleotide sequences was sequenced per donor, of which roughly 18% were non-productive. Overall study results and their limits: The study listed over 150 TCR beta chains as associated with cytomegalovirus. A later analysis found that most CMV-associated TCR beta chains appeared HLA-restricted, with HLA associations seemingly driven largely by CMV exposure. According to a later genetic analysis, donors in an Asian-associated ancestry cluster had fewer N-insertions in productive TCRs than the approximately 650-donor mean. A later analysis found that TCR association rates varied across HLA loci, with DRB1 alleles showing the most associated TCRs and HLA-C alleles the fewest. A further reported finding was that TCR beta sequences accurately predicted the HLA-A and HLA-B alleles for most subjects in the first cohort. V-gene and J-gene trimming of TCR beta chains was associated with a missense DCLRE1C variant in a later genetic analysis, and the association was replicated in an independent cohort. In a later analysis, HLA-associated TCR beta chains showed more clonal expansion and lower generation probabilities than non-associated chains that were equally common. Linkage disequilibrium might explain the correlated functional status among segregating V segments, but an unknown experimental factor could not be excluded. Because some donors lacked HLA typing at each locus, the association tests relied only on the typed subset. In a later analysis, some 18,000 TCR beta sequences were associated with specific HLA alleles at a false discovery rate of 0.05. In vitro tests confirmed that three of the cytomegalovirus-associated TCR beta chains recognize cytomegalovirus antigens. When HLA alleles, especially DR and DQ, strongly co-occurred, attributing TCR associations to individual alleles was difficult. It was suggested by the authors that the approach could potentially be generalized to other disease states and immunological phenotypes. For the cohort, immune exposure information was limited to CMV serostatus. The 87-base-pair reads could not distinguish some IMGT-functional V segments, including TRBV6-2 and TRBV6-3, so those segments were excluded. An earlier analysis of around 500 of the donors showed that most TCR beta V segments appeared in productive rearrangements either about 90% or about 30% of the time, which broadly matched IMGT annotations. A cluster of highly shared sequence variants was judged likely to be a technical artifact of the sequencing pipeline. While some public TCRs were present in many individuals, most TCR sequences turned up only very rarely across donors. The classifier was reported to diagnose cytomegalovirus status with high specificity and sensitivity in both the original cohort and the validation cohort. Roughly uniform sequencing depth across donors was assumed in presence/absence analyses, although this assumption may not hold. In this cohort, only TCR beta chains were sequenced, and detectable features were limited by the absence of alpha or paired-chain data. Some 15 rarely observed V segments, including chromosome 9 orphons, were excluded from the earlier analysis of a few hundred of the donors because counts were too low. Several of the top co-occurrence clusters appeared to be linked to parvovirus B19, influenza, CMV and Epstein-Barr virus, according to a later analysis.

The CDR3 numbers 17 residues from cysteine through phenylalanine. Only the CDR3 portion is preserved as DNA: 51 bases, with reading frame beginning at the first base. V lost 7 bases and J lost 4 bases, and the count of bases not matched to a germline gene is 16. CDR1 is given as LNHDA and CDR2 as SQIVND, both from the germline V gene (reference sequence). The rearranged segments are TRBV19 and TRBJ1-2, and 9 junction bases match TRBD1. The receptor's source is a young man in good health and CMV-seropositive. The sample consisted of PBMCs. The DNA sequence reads TGTGCCAGTACCTCCGGGACAGGGAATCCGAGACCCTATGGCTACACCTTC. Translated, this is CASTSGTGNPRPYGYTF.